A selection of T cell receptor beta chains follows, all from one sample in a study of human T cells and chemical hapten exposure. Using its own MiXCR run on the RACE reads, TCRdb lists one record per CDR3 protein. The repertoire has just under 350,000 distinct CDR3 sequences, 6% to 8.5% of them found once; the top ten carry around 8.4%. The material was whole blood, obtained in connection with sensitization to the hapten diphenylcyclopropenone (DPC). The receptors originated from a woman younger than 35 with alopecia areata. Some clones in this sample may be carry-over from other donors' samples. Each CDR3 is given with its conserved first and last residue. The D gene is left open where the match is weak. Part of the rows lack a size; the others show once, few, many or a class for expanded clones.

>TRBV13|NA|14|TRBJ1-1|many
CASSLSMGVTEAFF
TGTGCCAGCAGCTTATCGATGGGGGTGACTGAAGCTTTCTTT
>TRBV21-1|NA|14|TRBJ2-7|NA
CASSPDLSAYEQYF
TGTGCCAGCAGCCCGGACTTATCAGCCTACGAGCAGTACTTC
>TRBV10-3|NA|14|TRBJ2-5|few
CAIKKNGYQETQYF
TGTGCCATCAAAAAGAACGGGTACCAAGAGACCCAGTACTTC
>TRBV12-3/TRBV12-4|NA|13|TRBJ2-5|many
CASSPLFEETQYF
TGTGCCAGCAGCCCCCTCTTCGAAGAGACCCAGTACTTC
>TRBV29-1|TRBD1|14|TRBJ2-4|many
CSVPKGGADNIQYF
TGCAGCGTCCCCAAAGGGGGCGCGGATAACATTCAGTACTTC
>TRBV18|NA|14|TRBJ1-5|few
CASSPPGDNQPQHF
TGTGCCAGCTCACCACCGGGGGACAATCAGCCCCAGCATTTT
>TRBV4-3|TRBD1|16|TRBJ1-5|NA
CASSHYWDRSNQPQHF
TGCGCCAGCAGCCATTATTGGGACAGGTCAAATCAGCCCCAGCATTTT
>TRBV7-2|NA|15|TRBJ2-7|medium-sized
CASSFHPDRIYEQYF
TGTGCCAGCAGCTTTCATCCGGACAGAATATACGAGCAGTACTTC
>TRBV5-1|TRBD1|18|TRBJ1-4|few
CASSYYGTGDLINEKLFF
TGCGCCAGCAGCTACTACGGGACAGGGGACCTTATTAATGAAAAACTGTTTTTT
>TRBV5-4|TRBD2|14|TRBJ2-7|many
CASSIAGGHYEQYF
TGTGCCAGCAGCATAGCGGGGGGGCACTACGAGCAGTACTTC
>TRBV11-1|NA|13|TRBJ2-7|few
CASSQGTWREQYF
TGTGCCAGCAGCCAAGGGACATGGAGAGAGCAGTACTTC
>TRBV20-1|NA|17|TRBJ1-6|few
CSARGQDKSSYNSPLHF
TGCAGTGCTAGAGGGCAGGACAAAAGCTCCTATAATTCACCCCTCCACTTT
>TRBV6-5|NA|16|TRBJ1-6|NA
CASDDRPKPNNSPLHF
TGTGCCAGCGACGACAGGCCGAAACCAAATAATTCACCCCTCCACTTT
>TRBV20-1|TRBD2|16|TRBJ2-2|NA
CSARETQAGDTGELFF
TGCAGTGCTAGAGAAACCCAAGCGGGGGACACCGGGGAGCTGTTTTTT
>TRBV11-2|TRBD2|18|TRBJ2-1|NA
CASSLGVASGFVYNEQFF
TGTGCCAGCAGCTTAGGAGTGGCTAGCGGCTTTGTATACAATGAGCAGTTCTTC
>TRBV20-1|NA|12|TRBJ1-2|once
CSASPSNYGYTF
TGCAGTGCTAGTCCGTCTAACTATGGCTACACCTTC
>TRBV6-5|TRBD2|12|TRBJ2-7|few
CASTAGGDEQYF
TGTGCCAGCACGGCCGGGGGGGACGAGCAGTACTTC
>TRBV7-2|NA|14|TRBJ2-1|many
CASSPGQGGDEQFF
TGTGCCAGCAGCCCAGGTCAGGGTGGGGATGAGCAGTTCTTC
>TRBV29-1|NA|12|TRBJ1-2|few
CSVGGANYGYTF
TGCAGCGTTGGAGGGGCTAACTATGGCTACACCTTC
>TRBV7-9|NA|14|TRBJ1-2|few
CASSPVGDPYGYTF
TGTGCCAGCAGCCCAGTAGGGGACCCCTATGGCTACACCTTC
>TRBV28|TRBD1|16|TRBJ2-1|few
CASSLPDRAAYNEQFF
TGTGCCAGCAGCCTCCCGGACAGGGCGGCCTACAATGAGCAGTTCTTC
>TRBV6-2/TRBV6-3|NA|15|TRBJ1-1|NA
CASSYGAYGNTEAFF
TGTGCCAGCAGTTACGGGGCATATGGGAACACTGAAGCTTTCTTT
>TRBV6-6|NA|13|TRBJ1-5|few
CASSRDWNQPQHF
TGTGCCAGCAGCCGCGATTGGAATCAGCCCCAGCATTTT
>TRBV10-3|NA|12|TRBJ2-7|few
CAISDEGNEQYF
TGTGCCATCAGTGATGAAGGAAACGAGCAGTACTTC
>TRBV29-1|NA|13|TRBJ1-1|NA
CSVVRQANTEAFF
TGCAGCGTTGTACGACAGGCGAACACTGAAGCTTTCTTT
>TRBV6-1|NA|14|TRBJ2-4|few
CASSMGLAKNIQYF
TGTGCCAGCAGTATGGGTTTAGCCAAAAACATTCAGTACTTC
>TRBV6-5|NA|14|TRBJ1-1|NA
CASSDTGRRTEAFF
TGTGCCAGCAGCGATACAGGGAGGCGGACTGAAGCTTTCTTT
>TRBV3-1|NA|15|TRBJ2-3|NA
CASSRGVLAPDTQYF
TGTGCCAGCAGCCGAGGTGTATTAGCCCCAGATACGCAGTATTTT
>TRBV6-1|NA|15|TRBJ1-1|many
CASIPMGAGLAEAFF
TGTGCCAGCATCCCGATGGGGGCAGGGTTGGCTGAAGCTTTCTTT
>TRBV7-9|NA|17|TRBJ1-1|NA
CASSLTGRTDSNTEAFF
TGTGCCAGCAGTCTTACTGGGAGAACGGACTCGAACACTGAAGCTTTCTTT
>TRBV9|TRBD2|15|TRBJ2-1|NA
CASSVGLADQNEQFF
TGTGCCAGCAGCGTAGGACTAGCGGATCAGAATGAGCAGTTCTTC